One and the same sample provided the 6 T cell receptor beta chains below, sequenced in a study of cytomegalovirus exposure and HLA in healthy donors. PCR used 60 Vbeta primers and 13 Jbeta primers. TCRdb's copy holds only in-frame clones and misses some; the assay was immunoSEQ multiplex PCR. The sample lists fewer than 150,000 clones; approximately 80% were seen once. The sequencing input was PBMCs. Receptors originate from a man aged 25 to 45 in good health and CMV-seronegative.

This chain uses TRBV4-1 with TRBJ1-6; possible D gene TRBD1, 6 bases. The CDR3 length is 16 residues. Deletions cut 3 bases from V and 5 bases from J, with 14 bases between. Looked up from germline, CDR1 is MGHRA and CDR2 is YSYEKL. The CDR3 DNA is TGCGCCAGCAGCCAGGATTGGACAGTTAATAATTCACCCCTCCACTTT. Translating gives CASSQDWTVNNSPLHF.

This chain joins TRBV9 and TRBJ2-2, with a weak D call TRBD1 (6 bases). Trimming removed 0 bases at V and 4 bases at J, with 16 bases between. The CDR3 length is 17 residues. Germline CDR1 is SGDLS and CDR2 is YYNGEE. The CDR3 here is CASSVDGRYRVTGELFF. The CDR3 region has the DNA TGTGCCAGCAGCGTAGATGGTCGGTACAGGGTCACCGGGGAGCTGTTTTTT. Combining the CDR3 with reference TRBV9 and TRBJ2-2 gives the whole variable domain DSGVTQTPKHLITATGQRVTLRCSPRSGDLSVYWYQQSLDQGLQFLIQYYNGEERAKGNILERFSAQQFPDLHSELNLSSLELGDSALYFCASSVDGRYRVTGELFFGEGSRLTVL.

The gene calls are TRBV19 and TRBJ2-7; D remains unclear. Germline V CDR1 and CDR2: LNHDA, SQIVND (reference sequence). The CDR3 extends over 13 amino acids. Trimming left V 6 bases short and J 2 bases short, with 11 bases between. The CDR3 DNA reads TGTGCCAGTAGATCCCGACATGCCTACGAGCAGTACTTC. As protein: CASRSRHAYEQYF.

The chain employs TRBV7-9 and TRBJ2-7, with D unclear. V was clipped by 3 bases and J by 6 bases, with 6 bases between them. The CDR3 has 11 amino acids. Germline-derived CDR1 and CDR2 are SEHNR and FQNEAQ (reference sequence). The CDR3 spells CASSFGAEQYF. CDR3 nucleotide sequence: TGTGCCAGCAGCTTCGGTGCCGAGCAGTACTTC. The whole variable domain, filled in from reference TRBV7-9 and TRBJ2-7, reads DTGVSQNPRHKITKRGQNVTFRCDPISEHNRLYWYRQTLGQGPEFLTYFQNEAQLEKSRLLSDRFSAERPKGSFSTLEIQRTEQGDSAMYLCASSFGAEQYFGPGTRLTVT.

The genes are TRBV6-6 and TRBJ1-4; D perhaps matches TRBD1 (6 bases). CDR1 and CDR2 from the germline V gene are MNHNY and SVGAGI (reference sequence). V lost 5 bases, J lost 8 bases, and 12 bases lay in between. The CDR3 covers 13 residues. The CDR3 here is CASSDGTREKLFF. Written as DNA, the CDR3 is TGTGCCAGCAGTGACGGGACACGAGAAAAACTGTTTTTT.

This clone was detected once. V gene TRBV6-5 combines with J gene TRBJ2-5; D is ambiguous. The length of the CDR3 is 14 residues. Per germline, CDR1 MNHEY and CDR2 SVGAGI. The V end was cut by 8 bases, the J end by 3 bases, with 16 bases between. The CDR3 coding sequence is TGTGCCAGCGACTTCTATTGGGTAGAAGAGACCCAGTACTTC. This encodes CASDFYWVEETQYF.